The TCR beta chain described here comes from a study of neoadjuvant anti-PD-1 for oral cavity cancer. Overall study context: Patients without progression got a fourth dose around day 43. Study findings and constraints: PBMC Gini-index clonality exceeded responders' in non-responders post-nivolumab.

CDR3 length equals 12 residues. V lost 6 bases, J lost 8 bases, and 1 base stayed unmatched. Per the germline V gene, CDR1 is MDHEN and CDR2 is SYDVKM. Details on this clone: As yet, its antigen is unknown.

Profiled with immunoSEQ multiplex PCR; TCRdb holds only in-frame clones, not every one. The table includes about 15,000 clones, about 67% detected once. The starting material was PBMCs, obtained before nivolumab (anti-PD-1) treatment. The V and J genes are TRBV28 and TRBJ1-3, with 10 bases lining up with TRBD1. The sequence was obtained from a person aged 35-79 years with oral cavity squamous cell carcinoma. The CDR3 nucleotides read TGTGCCAGCAGCGGACAGGGGGACACCATATATTTT. Encoded protein: CASSGQGDTIYF.